Following are 10 T cell receptor beta chains from one sample sequenced in a study of vaccination and CD4 T cells after COVID-19. Researchers used the Oncomine TCR Beta short-read assay to sequence DNA from cultured CD4+ T cells. TCRdb redid the calling of the PCR reads with MiXCR, one entry per CDR3 protein. This table has nearly 25,000 distinct CDR3 sequences, around 30% appearing once. Their antigen targets remain unknown. Time point specified: late sampling 161 to 241 days after vaccination in a few convalescent patients. This sample's treatment: 10-day PBMC culture with coronavirus spike peptide pools or control peptides (ViraFEST assay). Sequencing was performed on CD4+ T cells from blood, cultured in vitro, taken about 7 months after SARS-CoV-2 vaccination. The origin of the receptors is a human donor who had recovered from COVID-19.

This chain connects TRBV28 to TRBJ2-7, with a possible D match to TRBD1 (6 bases). CDR1 is MDHEN and CDR2 is SYDVKM in the germline V gene. This CDR3 spans 14 amino acids. With 2 bases removed from V and 2 bases from J, the gap between germline ends came to 10 bases. The CDR3 reads CASSLRQATYEQYF. The CDR3 DNA sequence: TGTGCCAGCAGTTTAAGACAGGCAACCTACGAGCAGTACTTC.

This clonotype has just a few counts. This chain connects TRBV7-9 to TRBJ2-7; D may be TRBD1 (5 bases). Germline assignment: CDR1 SEHNR and CDR2 FQNEAQ (reference sequence). The CDR3 runs to 14 residues. Trimming pared 3 bases from V and 7 bases from J, leaving 16 bases between. Here the CDR3 reads CASSLQGGIGEQYF. The CDR3 coding sequence is TGTGCCAGCAGCTTGCAGGGTGGAATCGGGGAGCAGTACTTC. The variable domain in full, completed from reference TRBV7-9 and TRBJ2-7, reads DTGVSQNPRHKITKRGQNVTFRCDPISEHNRLYWYRQTLGQGPEFLTYFQNEAQLEKSRLLSDRFSAERPKGSFSTLEIQRTEQGDSAMYLCASSLQGGIGEQYFGPGTRLTVT.

Only one count was recorded for this clonotype. The V gene is TRBV20-1, the J gene TRBJ2-2; D might be TRBD2 (5 bases). Trimming pared 1 base from V and 4 bases from J, leaving 16 bases between. The CDR3 runs 16 residues. CDR1 DFQATT and CDR2 SNEGSKA come from the germline V gene (reference sequence). CDR3 amino acids: CSARGGGLRFTGELFF. DNA for the CDR3: TGCAGTGCTAGAGGTGGAGGACTGAGGTTCACCGGGGAGCTGTTTTTT.

The CDR3 DNA is TGTGCCAGTAGTCCAAACTCAGCTAACTATGGCTACACCTTC. Amino acid sequence: CASSPNSANYGYTF. The chain has TRBV19 and TRBJ1-2, with no clear D. V shed 5 bases and J shed 0 bases, with 10 bases lying between them. The CDR3 is 14 amino acids. Germline V lookup: CDR1 LNHDA, CDR2 SQIVND (reference sequence). Supplemented by reference TRBV19 and TRBJ1-2, the full variable domain reads DGGITQSPKYLFRKEGQNVTLSCEQNLNHDAMYWYRQDPGQGLRLIYYSQIVNDFQKGDIAEGYSVSREKKESFPLTVTSAQKNPTAFYLCASSPNSANYGYTFGSGTRLTVV.

This chain links TRBV7-9 with TRBJ2-7; TRBD1 might be the D (6 bases). The CDR3 has 17 residues. The V gene's germline CDR1 is SEHNR and CDR2 FQNEAQ (reference sequence). Trimming cost V 3 bases and J 0 bases, with 18 bases left between them. CDR3 DNA: TGTGCCAGCAGCTTTGTCATCGTTGAGGACAGCTCCTACGAGCAGTACTTC. Residues: CASSFVIVEDSSYEQYF. Based on the CDR3 plus reference TRBV7-9 and TRBJ2-7, the full variable domain is DTGVSQNPRHKITKRGQNVTFRCDPISEHNRLYWYRQTLGQGPEFLTYFQNEAQLEKSRLLSDRFSAERPKGSFSTLEIQRTEQGDSAMYLCASSFVIVEDSSYEQYFGPGTRLTVT.

Only a few counts were recorded for this clonotype. V and J are TRBV10-3 and TRBJ2-3; 8 bases agree with TRBD2. This CDR3 region has 17 residues. Germline loops: CDR1 ENHRY, CDR2 SYGVKD. V lost 0 bases to trimming and J lost 5 bases; unmatched junction nucleotides: 10. The chain's CDR3 is CAISESTRGGPGDTQYF. DNA of the CDR3: TGTGCCATCAGTGAGTCGACTCGGGGGGGGCCAGGAGATACGCAGTATTTT.

The CDR3 nucleotides are TGTGCCAGCTGTAGTGAGCAGGTCTACAATGAGCAGTTCTTC. It specifies CASCSEQVYNEQFF. This rearrangement joins TRBV2 to TRBJ2-1; no clear D. V was pared by 8 bases and J by 3 bases, with 14 bases between. Germline CDR1 SNHLY, CDR2 FYNNEI. CDR3 length: 14 residues.

The chain employs TRBV7-9 and TRBJ1-1, with 8 bases that match TRBD1. Trimming removed 1 base from V and 6 bases from J; junction bases left unmatched: 10. The CDR3 contains 16 residues. Germline V gene data show CDR1 as SEHNR and CDR2 as FQNEAQ (reference sequence). CDR3 loop: CASSLGFTGGPAEAFF. The CDR3 bases are TGTGCCAGCAGCTTAGGTTTCACAGGGGGGCCCGCTGAAGCTTTCTTT.

This clonotype came up a few times. This chain uses TRBV7-9 with TRBJ2-5, with D possibly TRBD1 on 5 matching bases. V was trimmed by 2 bases and J by 5 bases, leaving 9 bases between them. There are 13 residues in the CDR3. Looked up from germline, CDR1 is SEHNR and CDR2 is FQNEAQ (reference sequence). The CDR3 sequence: CASSLRTQETQYF. CDR3 coding DNA: TGTGCCAGCAGCTTAAGGACACAGGAGACCCAGTACTTC.

There are a few counts of this clonotype. The V call is TRBV27, the J call TRBJ2-3; D not certain. Germline V gene lookup returns CDR1 MNHEY and CDR2 SMNVEV (reference sequence). Trimming shortened V by 6 bases and J by 2 bases, and 9 bases separated the two germline ends. This CDR3 is 13 amino acids long. The CDR3 spells CASRQSITDTQYF. DNA of the CDR3: TGTGCCAGCAGACAGAGCATCACAGATACGCAGTATTTT.